The rows below give T cell receptor beta chains drawn from one sample of a study of vaccination and CD4 T cells after COVID-19. MiXCR was run by TCRdb on the PCR reads, yielding one entry per CDR3 protein. The sample consists of some 11,000 distinct CDR3 sequences, 40% to 50% of them appearing once. Their cognate antigens are unknown. Sequenced sample: CD4+ T cells from blood, cultured in vitro. The receptors shown here come from a human donor who had recovered from COVID-19. The CDR3 runs from the conserved cysteine through the conserved F or W. D genes are given only for firm matches. The size field is filled for only some rows; it gives once, few, many or a size class.

clone_size,j_call,v_call,d_call,cdr3_nt,cdr3_aa
NA,TRBJ2-2,TRBV7-3,TRBD1,TGTGCCAGCAGCCCAACCGGGACAGGGGGCACCGGGGAGCTGTTTTTT,CASSPTGTGGTGELFF
NA,TRBJ2-5,TRBV20-1,TRBD1,TGCAGTGCTAGAGACCGGACAGGGCAAGAGACCCAGTACTTC,CSARDRTGQETQYF
NA,TRBJ2-3,TRBV10-3,TRBD2,TGTGCCATCAGGTCGACTAGCGGGAGTAGAACAGATACGCAGTATTTT,CAIRSTSGSRTDTQYF
NA,TRBJ1-2,TRBV10-3,NA,TGTGCCATCAGTGAGTCGGGGGCTAACTATGGCTACACCTTC,CAISESGANYGYTF
NA,TRBJ2-7,TRBV5-4,TRBD2,TGTGCCAGCAGCCCTGGCCCGAGCGGGAGGGCGTCCTACGAGCAGTACTTC,CASSPGPSGRASYEQYF
few,TRBJ2-3,TRBV28,TRBD2,TGTGCCAGCAGTTCAATTGGACTAGAATCCACAGATACGCAGTATTTT,CASSSIGLESTDTQYF
NA,TRBJ1-5,TRBV28,NA,TGTGCCAGCAGTTCCCCGGGCAATCAGCCCCAGCATTTT,CASSSPGNQPQHF
few,TRBJ2-2,TRBV11-1,NA,TGTGCCAGCAGCTACGCCACAAACACCGGGGAGCTGTTTTTT,CASSYATNTGELFF
NA,TRBJ1-2,TRBV20-1,NA,TGCAGTGCTAGGCAGGGGTCTAGCTATGGCTACACCTTC,CSARQGSSYGYTF
NA,TRBJ2-7,TRBV5-1,TRBD1,TGCGCCAGCAGCCCCGGGACAGCAGTCTACGAGCAGTACTTC,CASSPGTAVYEQYF
NA,TRBJ2-7,TRBV2,TRBD2,TGTGCCAGCAGTGAAAGCTTACTAGCGGGAGTGTACGAGCAGTACTTC,CASSESLLAGVYEQYF
NA,TRBJ1-6,TRBV6-2/TRBV6-3,NA,TGTGCCAGCAGTTTCATGACGGGAATTGATAATTCACCCCTCCACTTT,CASSFMTGIDNSPLHF
NA,TRBJ2-7,TRBV24-1,NA,TGTGCCACCACTAACCAACCGGGACAACACTACGAGCAGTACTTC,CATTNQPGQHYEQYF
NA,TRBJ2-2,TRBV7-2,NA,TGTGCCAGCAGCTTCTACCACATAAACACCGGGGAGCTGTTTTTT,CASSFYHINTGELFF
NA,TRBJ2-3,TRBV11-2,NA,TGTGCCAGCAGCGAGGGGTTAGCAACGCAGTATTTT,CASSEGLATQYF
NA,TRBJ2-7,TRBV10-2,TRBD1,TGCGCCAGCCCTTGGGGACAGCGACAGTACGGGGTCGGCGAGCAGTACTTC,CASPWGQRQYGVGEQYF
few,TRBJ2-5,TRBV24-1,TRBD1,TGTGCCACCAGTCGGACAGGCGTCCAAGAGACCCAGTACTTC,CATSRTGVQETQYF
NA,TRBJ2-5,TRBV20-1,NA,TGCAGTGCTATAATTCATCAAGAGACCCAGTACTTC,CSAIIHQETQYF
NA,TRBJ1-6,TRBV20-1,NA,TGCAGTGCCCAGGGAGGGGATTCACCCCTCCACTTT,CSAQGGDSPLHF
few,TRBJ1-2,TRBV19,TRBD1,TGTGCCAGTAGTATCACAGGGGCCGGAGGCTATGGCTACACCTTC,CASSITGAGGYGYTF
few,TRBJ2-2,TRBV11-1,NA,TGTGCCAGCAGCTTAGGCGGGACAGCGAACACCGGGGAGCTGTTTTTT,CASSLGGTANTGELFF
few,TRBJ1-5,TRBV6-1,TRBD1,TGTGCCAGCACTGGGCGGGACAGGGTGAGCAATCAGCCCCAGCATTTT,CASTGRDRVSNQPQHF
NA,TRBJ1-3,TRBV6-1,TRBD1,TGTGCCAGCAGTGAAGGACAGGGAGGAAACACCATATATTTT,CASSEGQGGNTIYF
NA,TRBJ1-1,TRBV2,TRBD1,TGTGCCAGCAGTGAGGCGACAGGGAAGAACACTGAAGCTTTCTTT,CASSEATGKNTEAFF
few,TRBJ1-2,TRBV7-2,NA,TGTGCCAGCAGCCCCGGGGGGATTTATGGCTACACCTTC,CASSPGGIYGYTF
few,TRBJ2-7,TRBV6-2/TRBV6-3,TRBD1,TGTGCCAGCAGCCAGGGGGCCGAGCAGTACTTC,CASSQGAEQYF
few,TRBJ2-3,TRBV20-1,TRBD2,TGCAGTACCCGCCCGAGGAGCGGGGGAACAGATACGCAGTATTTT,CSTRPRSGGTDTQYF
NA,TRBJ2-1,TRBV12-3/TRBV12-4,NA,TGTGCCAGCAGTCCCCACGGGACCACCGCTGGGAATGAGCAGTTCTTC,CASSPHGTTAGNEQFF
NA,TRBJ1-6,TRBV6-2/TRBV6-3,NA,TGTGCCAGCAGTTACTGGGCAGACTCACCCCTCCACTTT,CASSYWADSPLHF
NA,TRBJ2-5,TRBV24-1,TRBD1,TGTGCCACCAGTGATCGACCAGGGGGCGCGGAGACCCAGTACTTC,CATSDRPGGAETQYF
NA,TRBJ1-3,TRBV6-1,NA,TGTGCCAGCAGTCCCCTCGTGTCTGGAAACACCATATATTTT,CASSPLVSGNTIYF
NA,TRBJ1-5,TRBV6-5,TRBD1,TGTGCCAGCAGTTACTCTGGACAGGGAGGAACTCAGCCCCAGCATTTT,CASSYSGQGGTQPQHF
NA,TRBJ2-5,TRBV20-1,TRBD2,TGCAGTGCCTTTATAGCGGGAGGGCCACCAGAGACCCAGTACTTC,CSAFIAGGPPETQYF
once,TRBJ2-7,TRBV29-1,NA,TGCAGCGCTGCTAGGGACGGAGGCTACGAGCAGTACTTC,CSAARDGGYEQYF
NA,TRBJ1-5,TRBV7-9,NA,TGTGCCAGCAGCTTAGCGAGTCAGCCCCAGCATTTT,CASSLASQPQHF
few,TRBJ1-6,TRBV9,TRBD1,TGTGCCAGCAGCGGACAGGGGATTAATTCACCCCTCCACTTT,CASSGQGINSPLHF
NA,TRBJ1-1,TRBV19,NA,TGTGCCAGTAGTATGTCATGGAGGACCACTGAAGCTTTCTTT,CASSMSWRTTEAFF
NA,TRBJ1-2,TRBV5-4,NA,TGTGCCAGCAGCTGGGATAACTATGGCTACACCTTC,CASSWDNYGYTF
NA,TRBJ1-3,TRBV20-1,TRBD1,TGCAGTGCCCGACAGGGGGCGATTGGAAACACCATATATTTT,CSARQGAIGNTIYF
NA,TRBJ1-1,TRBV7-9,TRBD1,TGTGCCAGCAGCGGAACAGGGGGCACTGAAGCTTTCTTT,CASSGTGGTEAFF